This entry lists 29 T cell receptor beta chains sequenced from one sample in a study of identical twins. TCRdb re-analysed the 5' RACE reads in MiXCR, keeping a single row per CDR3 protein. The sample lists some 190,000 distinct CDR3 sequences; approximately 15% were seen once. A further study also used this sample, focusing on T cells expressing NK-cell markers.

The sequencing sample was made of CD8+ T cells sorted from blood. These TCRs come from a woman younger than 30 in good health.

This clonotype has only a few counts. This chain links TRBV7-9 with TRBJ2-3; D is unresolved. Trimming pared 6 bases from V and 2 bases from J, leaving 6 bases between. In germline, CDR1 is SEHNR, CDR2 FQNEAQ (reference sequence). CDR3 length: 12 residues. The CDR3 coding sequence is TGTGCCAGCAGTCTATACACAGATACGCAGTATTTT. Protein product: CASSLYTDTQYF.

CDR3 in DNA: TGTGCCAGCAGCTTAGAAGGGGACATAGGTAGCGAGCAGTACTTC. Amino acids: CASSLEGDIGSEQYF. This chain connects TRBV7-8 to TRBJ2-7; D perhaps matches TRBD1 (6 bases). V gave up 1 base and J gave up 6 bases, with 16 bases separating them. There are 15 residues in the CDR3. Germline CDR1 and CDR2: SGHVS and FQNEAQ.

This clonotype was observed a handful of times. This chain joins TRBV29-1 and TRBJ2-5, with D tentatively TRBD1 (6 bases). The V gene lost 7 bases and the J gene lost 5 bases, with 17 bases spanning the gap. The germline gives CDR1 SQVTM, CDR2 ANQGSEA. The CDR3 runs to 13 residues. This CDR3 is CSAIWLTGETQYF. The CDR3 bases are TGCAGCGCAATTTGGCTCACAGGGGAGACCCAGTACTTC.

The chain couples TRBV7-9 to TRBJ2-1; 11 bases align to TRBD1. Trimming at V came to 5 bases and at J to 5 bases, leaving 11 bases not matched to a gene. Germline loops: CDR1 SEHNR, CDR2 FQNEAQ (reference sequence). This CDR3 comprises 17 residues. The CDR3 region is CASSLPIGQGADNEQFF. CDR3 DNA: TGTGCCAGCAGCCTACCGATAGGACAGGGGGCGGACAATGAGCAGTTCTTC.

This clonotype occurred many times. The chain has TRBV7-9 and TRBJ2-7; no clear D. CDR3 size: 12 residues. Trimming stripped 4 bases from V and 0 bases from J, with 4 bases between. From germline, CDR1 is SEHNR and CDR2 FQNEAQ (reference sequence). CDR3 protein: CASSSSSYEQYF. CDR3 bases: TGTGCCAGCAGCTCCAGCTCCTACGAGCAGTACTTC.

This clonotype was seen a few times. This rearrangement joins TRBV21-1 to TRBJ1-1. TRBV21-1 constitutes a pseudogene. This CDR3 region has 19 residues. CDR3 DNA: TGTGCCAGCAGCAAAGCAGTTAGTGGGGACAGGGTTCGGAACACTGAAGCTTTCTTT. It is translated as CASSKAVSGDRVRNTEAFF.

The chain uses TRBV5-1 and TRBJ1-1; D is possibly TRBD1 (5 bases). The CDR3 length is 13 residues. Germline CDR1 is SGHRS and CDR2 is YFSETQ. The V gene lost 0 bases and the J gene lost 11 bases, with 14 bases spanning the gap. The chain's CDR3 is CASSLASDGGAFF. CDR3 DNA sequence: TGCGCCAGCAGCTTGGCGTCGGATGGGGGTGCTTTCTTT.

This clonotype was found a few times. The limits of the CDR3 on the DNA are not certain, so only TCRdb's listed CDR3 is given. The CDR3 here is CASSTSGASLTEAFF. This chain connects TRBV12-3 or TRBV12-4 to TRBJ1-1; the table's D call, TRBD1, was not checked against the DNA. The CDR3 length equals 15 residues, ends included.

This clonotype was observed a few times. J is TRBJ2-2 and V is TRBV6-1; no clear D gene. There are 14 residues in the CDR3. Trimming left V 8 bases short and J 2 bases short, with 12 bases between. Germline V gene data show CDR1 as MNHNS and CDR2 as SASEGT. CDR3 sequence reads: CASGDWVNTGELFF. As DNA, the CDR3 is TGTGCCAGCGGCGACTGGGTCAACACCGGGGAGCTGTTTTTT.

In the case of this clonotype: This could be a read error, since a much larger clone is one nucleotide away. CDR3 nucleotide sequence: TGTGCCAGCAGTTCTGGGACAGGGGTCTCTAAGCAGTACTTC. Amino acid sequence: CASSSGTGVSKQYF. The chain links TRBV12-3 or TRBV12-4 to TRBJ2-7; 10 bases agree with TRBD1. CDR3 length equals 14 residues. Trimming cost V 4 bases and J 8 bases; bases outside gene matches: 8.

This clonotype was observed at least ten times. The V call is TRBV20-1, the J call TRBJ2-2; the match to TRBD2 covers 9 bases. In germline, CDR1 is DFQATT, CDR2 SNEGSKA (reference sequence). This CDR3 region has 13 residues. V was pared by 0 bases and J by 7 bases, with 0 bases of the junction left unmatched. CDR3 coding DNA: TGCAGTGCTAGAGAGCGGGAGGGCGGGGAGCTGTTTTTT. Its translation: CSAREREGGELFF.

This sequence joins TRBV7-9 and TRBJ2-3; TRBD2 matches at 13 bases. CDR1 is SEHNR and CDR2 is FQNEAQ in the germline V gene (reference sequence). The CDR3 runs to 17 residues. V shed 4 bases, J shed 1 base, and the junction held 5 bases outside the gene matches. The CDR3 spells CASSSTSGGPRTDTQYF. The DNA of the CDR3 is TGTGCCAGCAGCTCGACTAGCGGGGGGCCCCGCACAGATACGCAGTATTTT.

This chain connects TRBV5-6 to TRBJ2-1, with D hard to call. V dropped 2 bases and J dropped 6 bases, with 6 bases sitting between them. The CDR3 contains 12 residues. CDR1 is SGHDT, CDR2 YYEEEE, per germline. The CDR3 sequence is CASSFPANEQFF. As DNA, the CDR3 is TGTGCCAGCAGCTTCCCGGCCAATGAGCAGTTCTTC.

This clonotype was picked up a small number of times. This sequence joins TRBV12-3 or TRBV12-4 and TRBJ2-5, with D possibly matching TRBD2 (5 bases). There are 14 residues in the CDR3. Trimming removed 5 bases from V and 1 base from J, with 11 bases in between. This CDR3 is CASSPTRFQETQYF. As DNA, the CDR3 is TGTGCCAGCAGTCCCACTAGATTCCAAGAGACCCAGTACTTC.

This clonotype came up once. This may be a read error, as it is one base from a much larger clone. The V and J genes are TRBV6-2 or TRBV6-3 and TRBJ2-3; no clear D. Trimming left V 0 bases short and J 2 bases short, with 3 bases between. The length of the CDR3 is 13 residues. Germline lookup yields CDR1 MNHEY and CDR2 SVGEGT. The CDR3 is CASSYSATDTQYF. CDR3 sequence (DNA): TGTGCCAGCAGTTACTCGGCCACAGATACGCAGTATTTT.

V usage is TRBV6-5 and J usage is TRBJ2-7; no reliable D call. V dropped 2 bases and J dropped 5 bases, with 4 bases sitting between them. Per the germline V gene, CDR1 is MNHEY and CDR2 is SVGAGI. CDR3 length equals 11 residues. The CDR3 bases are TGTGCCAGCAGTTACGAGCACGAGCAGTACTTC. Translation gives CASSYEHEQYF.

V is TRBV18 and J is TRBJ1-1; D gene ambiguous. Between the trimmed V and J ends, which lost 2 bases and 1 base, there was a span of 8 bases. Germline lookup yields CDR1 KGHSH and CDR2 LQKENI. The CDR3 runs 14 residues. The CDR3 DNA sequence: TGTGCCAGCTCACCAGTCGGAGGGAACACTGAAGCTTTCTTT. Its translation is CASSPVGGNTEAFF.

This clonotype was seen a handful of times. The V gene is TRBV19, the J gene TRBJ1-6; D remains ambiguous. The CDR3 contains 13 residues. Germline values: CDR1 LNHDA, CDR2 SQIVND (reference sequence). Deletions cut 7 bases from V and 7 bases from J, with 11 bases between. The CDR3 region has the DNA TGTGCCAGTACCCCTGTGGGGAATTCACCCCTCCACTTT. As protein: CASTPVGNSPLHF.

The chain is built from TRBV4-3 and TRBJ2-7; D could derive from TRBD1 or TRBD2 (5 bases each). Germline V gives CDR1 LGHNA, CDR2 YSLEER. Trimming took off 3 bases at V and 5 bases at J, with 14 bases between the two ends. The length of the CDR3 is 14 residues. The CDR3 nucleotides are TGCGCCAGCAGCCATCGGGGCACCCAGGACGAGCAGTACTTC. Residues: CASSHRGTQDEQYF.

The rearrangement joins TRBV5-6 to TRBJ2-1, with D possibly matching TRBD2 (6 bases). Trimming removed 4 bases at V and 15 bases at J, with 14 bases between. The CDR3 runs 11 residues. Germline CDR1 SGHDT, CDR2 YYEEEE. This CDR3 is CASSRGLGRFF. For the CDR3, the DNA is TGTGCCAGCAGCCGGGGGTTGGGGAGGTTCTTC.

This clonotype was seen only once. The rearrangement joins TRBV11-2 to TRBJ2-1; 10 bases match TRBD2. CDR1 and CDR2 from the germline V gene are SGHAT and FQNNGV. This CDR3 spans 16 amino acids. Trimming took 5 bases from V and 0 from J; bases not matched to a gene: 4. The chain's CDR3 is CASSLTSGDSYNEQFF. The CDR3 DNA sequence: TGTGCCAGCAGCCTTACTAGCGGGGACTCCTACAATGAGCAGTTCTTC.

This clonotype was recorded a few times. V gene TRBV6-4 combines with J gene TRBJ1-2; tentative D call: TRBD1 (6 bases). V lost 6 bases to trimming and J lost 4 bases, with 18 bases between them. Germline assignment: CDR1 MRHNA and CDR2 SNTAGT. This CDR3 is 15 amino acids long. The CDR3 loop is CASRPGGSYTYGYTF. For the CDR3, the DNA is TGTGCCAGCAGGCCTGGGGGCAGCTACACCTATGGCTACACCTTC.

This clonotype was recorded a few times. This chain uses TRBV4-1 with TRBJ2-1; 10 bases are a match to TRBD2. V was clipped by 1 base and J by 9 bases; unmatched bases: 15. This CDR3 comprises 18 residues. Germline V lookup: CDR1 MGHRA, CDR2 YSYEKL. The CDR3 spells CASSQAYPEVAGGSEQFF. DNA for the CDR3: TGCGCCAGCAGCCAAGCCTACCCTGAAGTAGCGGGGGGAAGTGAGCAGTTCTTC.

This clonotype was found a few times. The chain employs TRBV12-3 or TRBV12-4 and TRBJ2-3; a weak D match, TRBD2 (5 bases). Trimming removed 11 bases at V and 2 bases at J, with 11 bases between. This CDR3 has 12 residues. The CDR3 sequence is CADGGSTDTQYF. The CDR3 DNA follows: TGTGCCGATGGCGGGTCCACAGATACGCAGTATTTT.

The chain links TRBV24-1 to TRBJ2-1; D is undetermined. Trimming cost V 4 bases and J 5 bases, with 8 bases left between them. This CDR3 comprises 13 residues. The V gene's germline CDR1 is KGHDR and CDR2 SFDVKD. The DNA of the CDR3 is TGTGCCACCAGTGAACGATCCGACAATGAGCAGTTCTTC. Translating gives CATSERSDNEQFF.

J is TRBJ2-5 and V is TRBV29-1; 7 nucleotides agree with TRBD2. The CDR3 loop spans 14 amino acids. V lost 7 bases to trimming and J lost 5 bases; unmatched junction nucleotides: 13. Germline V gives CDR1 SQVTM, CDR2 ANQGSEA. The chain's CDR3 is CSGKNGGSAETQYF. The CDR3 DNA reads as TGCAGCGGAAAAAACGGCGGGAGTGCGGAGACCCAGTACTTC.

The sample holds a few counts of this clonotype. This rearrangement joins TRBV7-8 to TRBJ2-7; TRBD1 aligns across 12 bases. Germline CDR1 SGHVS, CDR2 FQNEAQ. CDR3 length equals 17 residues. J gave up 1 base and V 5 bases, and 9 bases lay outside the gene matches. This CDR3 is CASSPEGQGAFSYEQYF. CDR3 bases: TGTGCCAGCAGCCCCGAGGGACAGGGGGCCTTTTCCTACGAGCAGTACTTC.

This clonotype turned up a few times. The chain couples TRBV25-1 to TRBJ1-5; D call uncertain. This CDR3 contains 13 residues. The ends were cut back, 3 bases at V and 3 bases at J, with 6 bases in the middle. Germline-derived CDR1 and CDR2 are MGHDK and SYGVNS. CDR3 in amino acids: CASSDIHNQPQHF. The CDR3, as DNA: TGTGCCAGCAGTGACATACACAATCAGCCCCAGCATTTT.

This clonotype has only a few counts. The chain links TRBV7-9 to TRBJ2-1; 10 nucleotides agree with TRBD2. Germline V gene data show CDR1 as SEHNR and CDR2 as FQNEAQ (reference sequence). With V trimmed by 2 bases and J by 9 bases, 10 bases remained unmatched. The CDR3 covers 16 residues. DNA for the CDR3: TGTGCCAGCAGCTTAACTTCTTCCGTAGCGGGAGGTGAGCAGTTCTTC. Protein sequence: CASSLTSSVAGGEQFF. Drawing the rest from reference TRBV7-9 and TRBJ2-1, the complete variable domain is DTGVSQNPRHKITKRGQNVTFRCDPISEHNRLYWYRQTLGQGPEFLTYFQNEAQLEKSRLLSDRFSAERPKGSFSTLEIQRTEQGDSAMYLCASSLTSSVAGGEQFFGPGTRLTVL.